The clone carrying this T cell receptor (beta chain) turned up a few times. The entry originates in a study of early stage breast cancer tumors. This table comes from immunoSEQ multiplex PCR, and its TCRdb copy is limited to in-frame clones, with some not included. The sample yields 51,000 or so clones, 75% to 85% seen once. The sequence was obtained from a person between 50 and 60 years old with breast cancer. Sequencing was performed on blood.

The CDR3 loop reads CASSEQRVQPQHF. The CDR3 DNA reads as TGTGCCAGCAGTGAACAAAGGGTTCAGCCCCAGCATTTT. The chain employs TRBV6-1 and TRBJ1-5; no definite D call. Germline CDR1 MNHNS, CDR2 SASEGT. This CDR3 is built from 13 residues. Trimming took 2 bases from V and 6 from J, leaving 8 bases between them.